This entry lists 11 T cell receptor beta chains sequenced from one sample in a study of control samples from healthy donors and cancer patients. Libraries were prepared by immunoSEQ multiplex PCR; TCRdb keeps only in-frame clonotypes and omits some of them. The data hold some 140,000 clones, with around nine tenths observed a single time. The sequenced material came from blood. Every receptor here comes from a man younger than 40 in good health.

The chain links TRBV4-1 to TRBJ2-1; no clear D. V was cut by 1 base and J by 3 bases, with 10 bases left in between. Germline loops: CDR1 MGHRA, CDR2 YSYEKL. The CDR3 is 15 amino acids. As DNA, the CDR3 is TGCGCCAGCAGCCAAGTTTTACAGAGCTACAATGAGCAGTTCTTC. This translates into CASSQVLQSYNEQFF.

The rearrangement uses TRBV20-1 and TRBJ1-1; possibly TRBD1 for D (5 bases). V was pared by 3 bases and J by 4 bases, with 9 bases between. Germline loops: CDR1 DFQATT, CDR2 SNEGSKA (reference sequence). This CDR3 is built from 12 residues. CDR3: CSASQGPTEAFF. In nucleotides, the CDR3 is TGCAGTGCTAGTCAGGGACCCACTGAAGCTTTCTTT.

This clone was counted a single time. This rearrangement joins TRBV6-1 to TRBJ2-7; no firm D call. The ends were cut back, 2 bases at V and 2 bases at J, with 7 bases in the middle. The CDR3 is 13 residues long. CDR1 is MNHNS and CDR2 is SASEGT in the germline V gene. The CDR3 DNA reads TGTGCCAGCAGTGAACGGACCCCCTACGAGCAGTACTTC. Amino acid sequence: CASSERTPYEQYF.

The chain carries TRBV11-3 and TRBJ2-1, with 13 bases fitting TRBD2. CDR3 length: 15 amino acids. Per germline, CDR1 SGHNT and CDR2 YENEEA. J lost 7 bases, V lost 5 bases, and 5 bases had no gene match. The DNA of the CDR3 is TGTGCCAGCAGCCGGACTAGCGGGAGTCAAAATGAGCAGTTCTTC. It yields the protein CASSRTSGSQNEQFF.

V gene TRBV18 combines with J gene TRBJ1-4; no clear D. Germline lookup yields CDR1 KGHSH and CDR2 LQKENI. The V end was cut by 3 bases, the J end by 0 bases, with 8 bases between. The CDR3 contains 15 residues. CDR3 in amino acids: CASSPAGSTNEKLFF. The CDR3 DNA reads TGTGCCAGCTCACCGGCGGGATCAACTAATGAAAAACTGTTTTTT.

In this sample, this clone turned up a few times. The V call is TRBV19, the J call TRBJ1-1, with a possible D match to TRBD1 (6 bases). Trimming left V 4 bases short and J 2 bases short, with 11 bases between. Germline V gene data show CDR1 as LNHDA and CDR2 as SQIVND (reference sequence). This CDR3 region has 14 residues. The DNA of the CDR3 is TGTGCCAGTAGTAACCAGGGGTATAACACTGAAGCTTTCTTT. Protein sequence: CASSNQGYNTEAFF.

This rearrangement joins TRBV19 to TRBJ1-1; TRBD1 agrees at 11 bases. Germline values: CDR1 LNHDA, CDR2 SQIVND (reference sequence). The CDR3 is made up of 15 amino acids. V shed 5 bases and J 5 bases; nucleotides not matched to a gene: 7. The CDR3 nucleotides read TGTGCCAGTAGTGCCTCCGGGACAGGGGGAACTGAAGCTTTCTTT. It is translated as CASSASGTGGTEAFF.

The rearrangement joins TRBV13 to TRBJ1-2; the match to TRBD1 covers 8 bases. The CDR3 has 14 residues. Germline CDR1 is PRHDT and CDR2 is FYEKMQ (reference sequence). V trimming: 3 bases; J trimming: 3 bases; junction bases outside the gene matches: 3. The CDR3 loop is CASSFRGRDYGYTF. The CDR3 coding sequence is TGTGCCAGCAGCTTCAGGGGGCGCGACTATGGCTACACCTTC.

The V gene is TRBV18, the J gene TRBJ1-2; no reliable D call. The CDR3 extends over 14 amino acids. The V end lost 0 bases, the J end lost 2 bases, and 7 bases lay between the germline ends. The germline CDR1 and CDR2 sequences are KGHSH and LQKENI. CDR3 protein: CASSPPVINYGYTF. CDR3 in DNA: TGTGCCAGCTCACCACCGGTGATCAACTATGGCTACACCTTC.

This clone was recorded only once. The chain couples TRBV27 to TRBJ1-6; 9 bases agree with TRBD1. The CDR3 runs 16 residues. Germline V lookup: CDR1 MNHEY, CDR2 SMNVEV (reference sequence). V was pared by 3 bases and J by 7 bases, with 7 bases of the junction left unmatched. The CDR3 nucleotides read TGTGCCAGCAGTTTTAGTAGAACAGGGGGCAATTCACCCCTCCACTTT. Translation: CASSFSRTGGNSPLHF.

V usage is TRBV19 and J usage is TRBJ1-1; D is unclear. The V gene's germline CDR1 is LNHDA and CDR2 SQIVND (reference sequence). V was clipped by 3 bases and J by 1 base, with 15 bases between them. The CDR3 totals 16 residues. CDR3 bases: TGTGCCAGTAGTATGTCTTTTCACAACCAGAACACTGAAGCTTTCTTT. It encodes CASSMSFHNQNTEAFF.